The 31 T cell receptor beta chains listed next were all sequenced from one sample in a study of shared clonotypes between healthy human individuals. Using immunoSEQ multiplex PCR, the repertoire was profiled, and TCRdb retains in-frame clones only, with some absent. The top ten clones hold about 1.5% of a sample with around 940,000 clones, 60% to 85% of them seen once. The sequenced sample was memory CD4+ T cells sorted from blood. Noted subset: CD45RA-negative fraction. All receptors derive from a man aged 18 to 30 in good health.

This chain links TRBV5-4 with TRBJ1-1; no definite D call. CDR1 SGHNT and CDR2 YYREEE come from the germline V gene (reference sequence). This CDR3 has 13 amino acids. The V end lost 4 bases, the J end lost 1 base, and 8 bases lay between the germline ends. The CDR3 DNA is TGTGCCAGCAGCGCGTCAGCGAACACTGAAGCTTTCTTT. Translating gives CASSASANTEAFF.

The chain employs TRBV6-5 and TRBJ2-7; D remains unclear. V shed 4 bases and J shed 6 bases, with 13 bases lying between them. This CDR3 comprises 13 residues. Germline CDR1 reads MNHEY; CDR2 reads SVGAGI. The CDR3 loop is CASSWYVPCEQYF. CDR3 in DNA: TGTGCCAGCAGTTGGTACGTTCCCTGCGAGCAGTACTTC.

The J gene is TRBJ1-2, the V gene TRBV6-5; 7 bases are shared with TRBD1. Germline CDR1 and CDR2: MNHEY and SVGAGI. The CDR3 length is 15 residues. Trimming at V came to 8 bases and at J to 0 bases, leaving 9 bases not matched to a gene. The CDR3: CASRRGQLSNYGYTF. For the CDR3, the DNA is TGTGCCAGCCGGAGGGGGCAGCTTTCTAACTATGGCTACACCTTC.

The V call is TRBV12-5, the J call TRBJ1-1, with D hard to call. V dropped 5 bases and J dropped 3 bases, with 10 bases sitting between them. Germline CDR1 reads LGHNT; CDR2 reads FRNRAP. The CDR3 totals 13 residues. The CDR3, as DNA: TGTGCTAGTGGTCCCCGGGCATACACTGAAGCTTTCTTT. Translation: CASGPRAYTEAFF.

CDR3 amino acids: CASSYSRQSEAFF. The CDR3 DNA sequence: TGTGCCAGCAGTTACTCCAGGCAGTCTGAAGCTTTCTTT. The chain recombines TRBV6-5 with TRBJ1-1; unclear D gene. The V gene lost 0 bases and the J gene lost 6 bases, with 8 bases spanning the gap. Germline V gene data show CDR1 as MNHEY and CDR2 as SVGAGI. CDR3 length equals 13 residues.

V usage is TRBV11-2 and J usage is TRBJ2-2; D unclear. Germline lookup yields CDR1 SGHAT and CDR2 FQNNGV. The V end lost 6 bases, the J end lost 5 bases, and 4 bases lay between the germline ends. CDR3 length: 11 amino acids. CDR3 sequence reads: CASRSTGELFF. Here the CDR3 DNA reads TGTGCCAGCAGGTCAACCGGGGAGCTGTTTTTT.

The chain has TRBV7-8 and TRBJ2-3, with D tentatively TRBD1 (6 bases). V was shortened by 5 bases and J by 4 bases, with 16 bases between the two germline ends. The CDR3 length is 15 residues. Germline loops: CDR1 SGHVS, CDR2 FQNEAQ. The CDR3 loop is CASSKRTVGADTQYF. CDR3 DNA sequence: TGTGCCAGCAGCAAACGGACAGTGGGGGCAGATACGCAGTATTTT.

The chain is built from TRBV27 and TRBJ2-5, with D maybe TRBD1 (6 bases). With the DNA end fitting TRBJ2-7 better, the J assignment may be wrong. The germline CDR1 and CDR2 sequences are MNHEY and SMNVEV (reference sequence). This CDR3 has 16 residues. The CDR3 DNA follows: TGTGCCAGCAGTCCCCGCCGGGCGACAGGACCCTACGAGCAGTACTTC. Its protein is CASSPRRATGPYEQYF.

The rearrangement uses TRBV27 and TRBJ1-6; TRBD1 agrees at 8 bases. The germline V gene has CDR1 MNHEY and CDR2 SMNVEV (reference sequence). V was clipped by 4 bases and J by 16 bases; unmatched bases: 6. The CDR3 is 12 amino acids. The CDR3 here is CASSYPRGHLHF. The CDR3, as DNA: TGTGCCAGCAGTTACCCCAGGGGGCATCTCCACTTT.

This chain uses TRBV7-9 with TRBJ2-1, with TRBD2 identical over 9 bases. Germline V gives CDR1 SEHNR, CDR2 FQNEAQ (reference sequence). The CDR3 sequence is 14 residues long. Trimming removed 5 bases from V and 8 bases from J; junction bases left unmatched: 7. Here the CDR3 DNA reads TGTGCCAGCAGCCTAAGGACTAGCGTCGATGAGCAGTTCTTC. It specifies CASSLRTSVDEQFF.

The chain has TRBV5-1 and TRBJ1-6; D gene ambiguous. The V end lost 0 bases, the J end lost 3 bases, and 4 bases lay between the germline ends. This CDR3 comprises 14 residues. CDR1 SGHRS and CDR2 YFSETQ come from the germline V gene. The CDR3 DNA sequence: TGCGCCAGCAGCTTGGAGGGCTATAATTCACCCCTCCACTTT. The encoded protein is CASSLEGYNSPLHF.

CDR3 protein: CASSPRTETQYF. The CDR3 DNA sequence: TGTGCCAGCAGCCCCCGTACCGAGACCCAGTACTTC. V gene TRBV7-2 combines with J gene TRBJ2-5; D is uncertain. V was cut by 5 bases and J by 5 bases, with 9 bases left in between. The CDR3 extends over 12 amino acids. Germline lookup yields CDR1 SGHTA and CDR2 FQGNSA.

The chain has TRBV6-4 and TRBJ2-1, with D possibly matching TRBD1 (6 bases). Per the germline V gene, CDR1 is MRHNA and CDR2 is SNTAGT. Trimming took 7 bases from V and 5 from J, leaving 12 bases between them. CDR3 length equals 13 residues. The chain's CDR3 is CASTERGNNEQFF. CDR3 in DNA: TGTGCCAGCACGGAAAGGGGGAACAATGAGCAGTTCTTC.

There are a few counts of this clone. The chain couples TRBV10-1 to TRBJ2-3; 9 nucleotides match TRBD2. Germline V gene lookup returns CDR1 WNHNN and CDR2 SYGVQD (reference sequence). CDR3 size: 15 residues. J lost 2 bases, V lost 8 bases, and 8 bases had no gene match. The CDR3 reads CASRPGTSLTDTQYF. Written as DNA, the CDR3 is TGCGCCAGCCGTCCCGGGACTAGCCTCACAGATACGCAGTATTTT.

CDR3 nucleotides: TGTGCCAGCAGTTACTCGAATCGGGTAGAAGCTTTCTTT. Its translation: CASSYSNRVEAFF. The chain joins TRBV6-5 to TRBJ1-1; D call uncertain. The CDR3 is 13 residues long. CDR1 and CDR2 from the germline V gene are MNHEY and SVGAGI. The ends were cut back, 0 bases at V and 8 bases at J, with 10 bases in the middle.

This sequence joins TRBV30 and TRBJ2-2; 8 nucleotides align to TRBD1. The germline V gene encodes CDR1 GTSNPN and CDR2 SVGIG (reference sequence). V shed 3 bases, J shed 6 bases, and the junction held 3 bases outside the gene matches. This CDR3 comprises 13 residues. In DNA form, the CDR3 reads TGTGCCTGGAGAAGACAGGGGCCCGGGGAGCTGTTTTTT. Residues: CAWRRQGPGELFF.

The chain recombines TRBV19 with TRBJ2-4; D not certain. The CDR3 loop spans 12 amino acids. Germline CDR1 LNHDA, CDR2 SQIVND (reference sequence). The V gene lost 5 bases and the J gene lost 9 bases, with 11 bases spanning the gap. The CDR3 here is CASSENLGIQYF. The CDR3 DNA sequence: TGTGCCAGTAGTGAAAACTTGGGCATTCAGTACTTC.

A few counts support this clone. Other DNA sequences in the sample encode the same CDR3. The chain joins TRBV29-1 to TRBJ2-7; D may be TRBD2 (5 bases). The germline V and J ends were trimmed by 4 bases and 4 bases, with 8 bases remaining between them. There are 11 residues in the CDR3. CDR1 and CDR2 (germline): SQVTM, ANQGSEA. The CDR3 sequence: CSVGRGYEQYF. CDR3 nucleotide sequence: TGCAGCGTTGGCCGGGGATACGAGCAGTACTTC.

The V call is TRBV7-8, the J call TRBJ2-2; no clear D gene. This CDR3 has 13 residues. Germline CDR1 reads SGHVS; CDR2 reads FQNEAQ. Trimming left V 5 bases short and J 6 bases short, with 10 bases between. The CDR3 DNA follows: TGTGCCAGCAGCCCAGTCGGATCCGGGGAGCTGTTTTTT. This translates into CASSPVGSGELFF. The full variable domain, rest sourced from reference TRBV7-8 and TRBJ2-2, is GAGVSQSPRYKVAKRGQDVALRCDPISGHVSLFWYQQALGQGPEFLTYFQNEAQLDKSGLPSDRFFAERPEGSVSTLKIQRTQQEDSAVYLCASSPVGSGELFFGEGSRLTVL.

There are a few counts of this clone. The chain couples TRBV15 to TRBJ2-7; TRBD2 aligns across 10 bases. The CDR3 runs to 17 residues. Germline loops: CDR1 LNHNV, CDR2 YYDKDF (reference sequence). J lost 0 bases, V lost 1 base, and 6 bases had no gene match. The DNA for the CDR3 is TGTGCCACCAGCAGAGCAGCGGGAGGGCTGAGCTCCTACGAGCAGTACTTC. This translates into CATSRAAGGLSSYEQYF.

The rearrangement joins TRBV12-5 to TRBJ2-5, with D hard to call. The CDR3 is 13 amino acids. V lost 5 bases, J lost 0 bases, and 7 bases lay in between. Germline CDR1 LGHNT, CDR2 FRNRAP. CDR3 sequence (DNA): TGTGCTAGTGGTCCGGCGAACCAAGAGACCCAGTACTTC. Its protein product is CASGPANQETQYF.

V is TRBV30 and J is TRBJ1-1; TRBD1 is a possible D gene (5 bases). This CDR3 comprises 16 residues. Per the germline V gene, CDR1 is GTSNPN and CDR2 is SVGIG (reference sequence). Trimming stripped 0 bases from V and 3 bases from J, with 17 bases between. The CDR3 DNA follows: TGTGCCTGGAGTGTACTCTCCGAGGGGAAGCACACTGAAGCTTTCTTT. Amino acids: CAWSVLSEGKHTEAFF.

This chain links TRBV2 with TRBJ2-2; no definite D call. The CDR3 runs to 15 residues. Germline V gene data show CDR1 as SNHLY and CDR2 as FYNNEI. V was clipped by 4 bases and J by 1 base, with 10 bases between them. CDR3: CASSAGIKNTGELFF. CDR3 bases: TGTGCCAGCAGTGCAGGTATTAAGAACACCGGGGAGCTGTTTTTT. Variable domain in full (rest from reference TRBV2 and TRBJ2-2): EPEVTQTPSHQVTQMGQEVILRCVPISNHLYFYWYRQILGQKVEFLVSFYNNEISEKSEIFDDQFSVERPDGSNFTLKIRSTKLEDSAMYFCASSAGIKNTGELFFGEGSRLTVL.

The CDR3 loop reads CASSQDLYPGQGLGEQYF. CDR3 DNA: TGCGCCAGCAGCCAAGATTTATATCCGGGACAGGGGCTGGGGGAGCAGTACTTC. V gene TRBV4-1 combines with J gene TRBJ2-7, with 10 bases identical to TRBD1. CDR1 is MGHRA, CDR2 YSYEKL, per germline. Trimming at V came to 0 bases and at J to 7 bases, leaving 15 bases not matched to a gene. The CDR3 has 18 residues.

The chain uses TRBV19 and TRBJ2-1; D call uncertain. Trimming cost V 6 bases and J 6 bases, with 9 bases left between them. There are 12 residues in the CDR3. Germline V gene data show CDR1 as LNHDA and CDR2 as SQIVND (reference sequence). The CDR3 loop reads CASSLEFNEQFF. CDR3 in DNA: TGTGCCAGTAGCCTCGAATTCAATGAGCAGTTCTTC.

The chain carries TRBV27 and TRBJ2-7; 7 bases align to TRBD1. Per germline, CDR1 MNHEY and CDR2 SMNVEV (reference sequence). V lost 5 bases and J lost 3; bases outside the gene matches: 7. This CDR3 spans 14 amino acids. The CDR3 spells CASSRKGTVYEQYF. CDR3 DNA sequence: TGTGCCAGCAGTCGAAAGGGGACAGTCTACGAGCAGTACTTC.

This chain links TRBV11-3 with TRBJ2-1; D gene unclear. The V gene's germline CDR1 is SGHNT and CDR2 YENEEA. The CDR3 length is 13 residues. V was cut by 2 bases and J by 2 bases, with 4 bases left in between. CDR3 sequence reads: CASSLTTYNEQFF. The CDR3 DNA is TGTGCCAGCAGCTTAACTACCTACAATGAGCAGTTCTTC.

The chain is built from TRBV28 and TRBJ2-7, with TRBD2 matching 14 bases. The CDR3 covers 16 residues. CDR1 is MDHEN, CDR2 SYDVKM, per germline. The V gene end was trimmed by 5 bases and the J gene end by 1 base; junction bases not matched to a gene: 4. CDR3 DNA sequence: TGTGCCAGCAGTGGGACTAGCGGGGGCCCGTCCTACGAGCAGTACTTC. Protein: CASSGTSGGPSYEQYF.

This chain links TRBV9 with TRBJ2-2, with D unclear. The V end was cut by 6 bases, the J end by 2 bases, with 17 bases between. The CDR3 covers 16 residues. CDR1 SGDLS and CDR2 YYNGEE come from the germline V gene. CDR3 residues: CASTLGPSLNTGELFF. In DNA, the CDR3 is TGTGCCAGCACCTTGGGCCCATCGTTAAACACCGGGGAGCTGTTTTTT.

V gene TRBV27 combines with J gene TRBJ2-1, with unresolved D. The CDR3 is made up of 11 amino acids. Germline V gene sequence: CDR1 MNHEY, CDR2 SMNVEV (reference sequence). Trimming took 6 bases from V and 8 from J, leaving 8 bases between them. CDR3 DNA: TGTGCCAGCAGCCTCTTAGATGAGCAGTTCTTC. This gives the protein CASSLLDEQFF.

The sample holds a few counts of this clone. The chain links TRBV30 to TRBJ1-2; TRBD1 is a possible D gene (6 bases). V was trimmed by 4 bases and J by 4 bases, leaving 10 bases between them. This CDR3 spans 12 amino acids. Germline V gives CDR1 GTSNPN, CDR2 SVGIG (reference sequence). The CDR3 bases are TGTGCCTGGATGGTGGGGGCCTATGGCTACACCTTC. Protein product: CAWMVGAYGYTF. Combining the CDR3 with reference TRBV30 and TRBJ1-2 gives the whole variable domain SQTIHQWPATLVQPVGSPLSLECTVEGTSNPNLYWYRQAAGRGLQLLFYSVGIGQISSEVPQNLSASRPQDRQFILSSKKLLLSDSGFYLCAWMVGAYGYTFGSGTRLTVV.